This T cell receptor beta chain was captured by sequencing in a study of T cell responses to AZD1222 COVID-19 vaccine. Broader study findings: The study reported that nearly half of spike-specific TCRs target unmutated variant regions. Among AZD1222 vaccinees, only six were seropositive at baseline.

Concerning this clone: The antigen remains undetermined.

Only in-frame clones appear in the TCRdb table, and some are missing; sequencing was by immunoSEQ multiplex PCR. Of approximately 110,000 clones in the sample, approximately 89% were seen once. Trimming took off 5 bases at V and 3 bases at J, with 13 bases between the two ends. This CDR3 spans 13 amino acids. The germline V gene has CDR1 DFQATT and CDR2 SNEGSKA (reference sequence). The sequencing here drew on peripheral blood, taken 28 days after the second AZD1222 dose. The TCR comes from an adult who received the AZD1222 COVID-19 vaccine. The rearrangement uses TRBV20-1 and TRBJ1-1; D is unresolved. CDR3 in DNA: TGCAGTGCTCGTGGCAGGATGTACACTGAAGCTTTCTTT. This sequence encodes CSARGRMYTEAFF.